This TCR beta chain was sequenced during a study of spatial heterogeneity in lung cancer. Study-wide results and caveats: Counts of expanded intratumoral alpha and beta TCRs tracked tumor mutation counts.

TCRdb fed the 5' RACE reads into MiXCR, producing one record per CDR3 protein. This sample has about 100,000 distinct CDR3 sequences, with around 4.3% found just once. V lost 4 bases to trimming and J lost 8 bases; unmatched junction nucleotides: 6. The CDR3 has 15 amino acids. Germline CDR1 is SGHDT and CDR2 is YYEEEE. This clonotype has a count of ten or more. The antigen is unknown. Documented time point: sample taken at primary tumor resection. About 73 TRACERx patients with early, untreated non-small cell lung cancer donated samples. Sequencing of whole RNA from tumor, nontumor lung or frozen PBMC involved no sorting.

The chain employs TRBV5-6 and TRBJ1-6; 10 bases are a match to TRBD1. The source material was lung tumor tissue, sampled at surgery. The TCR originated in a male donor with early-stage non-small cell lung cancer. The CDR3 nucleotides read TGTGCCAGCAGCCTCCTGGGACAGGGGTATTCACCCCTCCACTTT. Encoded protein: CASSLLGQGYSPLHF. The entire variable domain, with the rest obtained from reference TRBV5-6 and TRBJ1-6, is as follows: DAGVTQSPTHLIKTRGQQVTLRCSPKSGHDTVSWYQQALGQGPQFIFQYYEEEERQRGNFPDRFSGHQFPNYSSELNVNALLLGDSALYLCASSLLGQGYSPLHFGNGTRLTVT.